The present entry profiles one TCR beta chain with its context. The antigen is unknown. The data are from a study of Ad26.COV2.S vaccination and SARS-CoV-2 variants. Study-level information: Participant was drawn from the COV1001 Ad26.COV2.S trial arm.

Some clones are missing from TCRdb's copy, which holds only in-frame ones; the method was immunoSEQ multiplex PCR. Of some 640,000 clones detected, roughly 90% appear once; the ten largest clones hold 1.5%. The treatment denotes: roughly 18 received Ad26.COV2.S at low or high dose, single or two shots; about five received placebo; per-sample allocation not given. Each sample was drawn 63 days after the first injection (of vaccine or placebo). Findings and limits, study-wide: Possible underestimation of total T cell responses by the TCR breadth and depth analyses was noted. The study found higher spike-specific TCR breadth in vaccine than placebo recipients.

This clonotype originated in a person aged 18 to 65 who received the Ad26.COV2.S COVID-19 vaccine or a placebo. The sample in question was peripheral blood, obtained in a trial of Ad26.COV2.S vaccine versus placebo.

The CDR3 loop reads CASSLGQLYGYTF. Written as DNA, the CDR3 is TGCGCCAGCAGCTTGGGACAGCTCTATGGCTACACCTTC. The rearrangement uses TRBV5-1 and TRBJ1-2; the D gene is possibly TRBD1 (5 bases). In germline, CDR1 is SGHRS, CDR2 YFSETQ. Trimming removed 0 bases from V and 4 bases from J, with 7 bases in between. The CDR3 has 13 residues.